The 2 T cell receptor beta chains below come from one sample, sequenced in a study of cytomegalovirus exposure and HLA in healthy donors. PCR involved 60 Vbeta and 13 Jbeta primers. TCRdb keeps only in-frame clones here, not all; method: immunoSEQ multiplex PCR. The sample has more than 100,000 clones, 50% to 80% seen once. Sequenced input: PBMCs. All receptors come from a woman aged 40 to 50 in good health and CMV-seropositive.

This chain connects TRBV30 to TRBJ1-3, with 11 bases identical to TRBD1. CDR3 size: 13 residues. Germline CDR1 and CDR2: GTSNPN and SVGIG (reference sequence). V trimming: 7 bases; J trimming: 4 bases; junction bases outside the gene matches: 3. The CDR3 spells CAYGQGAGNTIYF. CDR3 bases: TGTGCCTACGGACAGGGGGCGGGAAACACCATATATTTT.

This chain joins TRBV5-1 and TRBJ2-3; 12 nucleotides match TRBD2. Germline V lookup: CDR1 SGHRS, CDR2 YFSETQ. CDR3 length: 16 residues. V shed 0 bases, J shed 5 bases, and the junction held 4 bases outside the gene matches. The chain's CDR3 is CASSLAELAGGDTQYF. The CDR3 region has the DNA TGCGCCAGCAGCTTGGCGGAACTAGCGGGAGGAGATACGCAGTATTTT.